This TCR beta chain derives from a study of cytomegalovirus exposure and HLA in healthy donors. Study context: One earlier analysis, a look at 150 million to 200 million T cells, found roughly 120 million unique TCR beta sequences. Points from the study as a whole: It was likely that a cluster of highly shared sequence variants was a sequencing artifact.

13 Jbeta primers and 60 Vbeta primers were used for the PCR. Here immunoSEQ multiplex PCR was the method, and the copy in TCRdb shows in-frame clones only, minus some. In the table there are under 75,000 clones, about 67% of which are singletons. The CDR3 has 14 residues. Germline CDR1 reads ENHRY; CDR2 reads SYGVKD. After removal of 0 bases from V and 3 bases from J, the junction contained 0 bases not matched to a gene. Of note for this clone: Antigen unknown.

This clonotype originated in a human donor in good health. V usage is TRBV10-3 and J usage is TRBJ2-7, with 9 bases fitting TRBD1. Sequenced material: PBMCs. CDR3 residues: CAISESGQGYEQYF. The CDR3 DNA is TGTGCCATCAGTGAGTCGGGACAGGGCTACGAGCAGTACTTC.